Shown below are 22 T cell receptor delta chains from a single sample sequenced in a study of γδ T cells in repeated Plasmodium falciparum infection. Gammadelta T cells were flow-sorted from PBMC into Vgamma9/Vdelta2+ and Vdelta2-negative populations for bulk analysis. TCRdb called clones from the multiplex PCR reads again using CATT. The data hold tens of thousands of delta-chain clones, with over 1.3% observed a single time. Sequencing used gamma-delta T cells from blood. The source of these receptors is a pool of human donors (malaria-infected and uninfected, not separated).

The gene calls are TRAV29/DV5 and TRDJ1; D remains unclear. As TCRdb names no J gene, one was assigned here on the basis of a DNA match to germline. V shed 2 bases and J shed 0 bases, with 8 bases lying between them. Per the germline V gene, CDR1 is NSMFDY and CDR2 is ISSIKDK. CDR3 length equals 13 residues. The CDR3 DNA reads TGTGCAGCAAGGCCCCCTGACACCGATAAACTCATCTTT. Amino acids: CAARPPDTDKLIF.

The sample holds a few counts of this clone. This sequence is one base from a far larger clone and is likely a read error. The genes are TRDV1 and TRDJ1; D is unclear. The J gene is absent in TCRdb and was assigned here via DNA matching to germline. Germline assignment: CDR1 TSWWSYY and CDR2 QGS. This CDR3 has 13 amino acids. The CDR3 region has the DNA TGTGCTCTCGGGGTCGGAAAGGGAGGTAAACTCATCTTT. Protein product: CALGVGKGGKLIF.

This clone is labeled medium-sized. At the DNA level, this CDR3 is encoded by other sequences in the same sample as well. The CDR3 loop is CACEQLSGGRPMNKLIF. The CDR3, as DNA: TGTGCCTGTGAACAATTGTCTGGGGGACGCCCTATGAATAAACTCATCTTT. The V gene is TRDV2, the J gene TRDJ1, with 8 bases aligning to TRDD3. Germline lookup yields CDR1 GEAIGNYY and CDR2 EKD. Losses at the gene ends were 4 bases for V and 6 bases for J; bases not matched to a gene: 18. The CDR3 runs to 17 residues.

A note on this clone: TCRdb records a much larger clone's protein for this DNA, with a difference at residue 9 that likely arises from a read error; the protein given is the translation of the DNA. The CDR3 here is CALGSLKGFLVGDTGCDKLIF. For the CDR3, the DNA is TGTGCTCTTGGGTCCCTTAAAGGGTTCCTCGTGGGGGATACTGGTTGCGATAAACTCATCTTT. The genes are TRDV1 and TRDJ1; TRDD3 agrees at 10 bases. Here the J gene was assigned by germline matching of the DNA, as TCRdb has none. V shed 5 bases, J shed 4 bases, and the junction held 25 bases outside the gene matches. Germline V gives CDR1 TSWWSYY, CDR2 QGS. The CDR3 is made up of 21 amino acids.

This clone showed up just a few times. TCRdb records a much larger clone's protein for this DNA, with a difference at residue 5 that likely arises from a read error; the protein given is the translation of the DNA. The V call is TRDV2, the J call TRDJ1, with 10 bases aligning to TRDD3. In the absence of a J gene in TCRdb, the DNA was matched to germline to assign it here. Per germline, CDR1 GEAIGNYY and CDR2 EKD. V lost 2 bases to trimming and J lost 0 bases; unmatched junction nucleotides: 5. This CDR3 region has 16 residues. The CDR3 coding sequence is TGTGCCTGTGACAGCCTGGGGGATATGGACACCGATAAACTCATCTTT. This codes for CACDSLGDMDTDKLIF.

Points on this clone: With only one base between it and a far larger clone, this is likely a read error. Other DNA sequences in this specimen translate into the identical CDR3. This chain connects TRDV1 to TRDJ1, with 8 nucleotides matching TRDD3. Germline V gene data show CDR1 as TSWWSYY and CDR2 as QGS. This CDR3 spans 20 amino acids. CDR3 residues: CALGELDFLLGDTKWGKLIF. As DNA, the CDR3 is TGTGCCCTTGGGGAACTTGACTTTCTCTTAGGGGATACCAAATGGGGTAAACTCATCTTT.

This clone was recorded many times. The CDR3 loop is CACDTEAGGPWDTRQMFF. DNA of the CDR3: TGTGCCTGTGACACCGAGGCTGGGGGGCCCTGGGACACCCGACAGATGTTTTTC. The V gene is TRDV2, the J gene TRDJ3, with 7 bases aligning to TRDD3. V gave up 0 bases and J gave up 2 bases; unmatched junction bases: 6. The CDR3 covers 18 residues. CDR1 is GEAIGNYY, CDR2 EKD, per germline.

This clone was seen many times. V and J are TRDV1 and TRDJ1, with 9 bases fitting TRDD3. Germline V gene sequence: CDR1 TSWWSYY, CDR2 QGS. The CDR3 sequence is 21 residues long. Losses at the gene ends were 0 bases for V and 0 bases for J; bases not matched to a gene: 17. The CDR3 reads CALGELFPRTGGLVYTDKLIF. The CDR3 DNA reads TGTGCTCTTGGGGAACTCTTCCCCCGGACTGGGGGACTGGTGTACACCGATAAACTCATCTTT.

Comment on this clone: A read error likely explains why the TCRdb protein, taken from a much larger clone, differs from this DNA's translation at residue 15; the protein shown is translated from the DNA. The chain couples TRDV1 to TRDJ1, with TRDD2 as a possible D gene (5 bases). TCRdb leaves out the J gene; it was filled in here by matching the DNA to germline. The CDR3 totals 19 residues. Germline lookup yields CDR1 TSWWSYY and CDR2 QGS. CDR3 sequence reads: CALGASPRSGGALTYKLIF. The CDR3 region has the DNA TGTGCTCTTGGGGCTAGTCCTAGGAGTGGCGGGGCTCTCACCTATAAACTCATCTTT.

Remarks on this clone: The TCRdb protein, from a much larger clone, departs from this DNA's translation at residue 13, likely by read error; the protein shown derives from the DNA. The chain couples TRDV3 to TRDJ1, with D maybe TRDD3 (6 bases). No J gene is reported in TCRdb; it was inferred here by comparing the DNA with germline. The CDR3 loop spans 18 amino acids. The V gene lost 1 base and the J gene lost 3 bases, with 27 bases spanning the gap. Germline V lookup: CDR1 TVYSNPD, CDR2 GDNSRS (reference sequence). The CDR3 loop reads CAFNWSWGLHLYADKLIF. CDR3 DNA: TGTGCCTTTAATTGGAGCTGGGGACTTCACTTGTACGCCGATAAACTCATCTTT.

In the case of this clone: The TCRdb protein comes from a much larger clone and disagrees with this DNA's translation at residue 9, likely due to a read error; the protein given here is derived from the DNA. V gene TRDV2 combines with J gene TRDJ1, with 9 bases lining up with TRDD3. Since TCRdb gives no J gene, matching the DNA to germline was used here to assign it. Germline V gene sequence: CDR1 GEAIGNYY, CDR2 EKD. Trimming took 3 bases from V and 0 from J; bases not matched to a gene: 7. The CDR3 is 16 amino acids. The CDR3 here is CACDGYWGTYTDKLIF. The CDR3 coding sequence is TGTGCCTGTGACGGCTACTGGGGGACTTACACCGATAAACTCATCTTT.

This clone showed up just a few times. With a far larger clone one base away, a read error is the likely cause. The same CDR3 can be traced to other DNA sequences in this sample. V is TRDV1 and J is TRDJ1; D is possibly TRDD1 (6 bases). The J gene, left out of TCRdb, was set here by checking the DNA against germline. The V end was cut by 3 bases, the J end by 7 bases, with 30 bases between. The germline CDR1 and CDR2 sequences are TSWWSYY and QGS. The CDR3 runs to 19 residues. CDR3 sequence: CALGEPSPNRRGRRAKLIF. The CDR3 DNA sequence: TGTGCTCTTGGGGAGCCGAGTCCAAATAGGAGGGGCCGCCGGGCTAAACTCATCTTT.

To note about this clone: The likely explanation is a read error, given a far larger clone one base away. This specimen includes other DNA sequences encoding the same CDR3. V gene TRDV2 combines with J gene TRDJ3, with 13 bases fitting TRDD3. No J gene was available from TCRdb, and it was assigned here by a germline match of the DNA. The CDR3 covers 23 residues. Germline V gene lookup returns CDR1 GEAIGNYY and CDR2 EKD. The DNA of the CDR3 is TGCGCCTGTGACGCGGGGTTAGAGGTACTGGGGGATACGCCGGCCTGGGACACCCGACAGATGTTTTTC. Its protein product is CACDAGLEVLGDTPAWDTRQMFF.

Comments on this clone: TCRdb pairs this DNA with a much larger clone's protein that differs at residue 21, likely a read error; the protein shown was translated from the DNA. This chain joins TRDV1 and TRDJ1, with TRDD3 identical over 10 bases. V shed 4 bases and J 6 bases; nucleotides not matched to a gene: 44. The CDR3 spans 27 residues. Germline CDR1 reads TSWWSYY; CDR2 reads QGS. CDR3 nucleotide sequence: TGTGCTCTTGGGGGGTCCTTAGGTGGCAATGGTTTTCCTACGTGGGCAGGGAACTGGGGGATGCCTCATAAACTCATCTTT. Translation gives CALGGSLGGNGFPTWAGNWGMPHKLIF.

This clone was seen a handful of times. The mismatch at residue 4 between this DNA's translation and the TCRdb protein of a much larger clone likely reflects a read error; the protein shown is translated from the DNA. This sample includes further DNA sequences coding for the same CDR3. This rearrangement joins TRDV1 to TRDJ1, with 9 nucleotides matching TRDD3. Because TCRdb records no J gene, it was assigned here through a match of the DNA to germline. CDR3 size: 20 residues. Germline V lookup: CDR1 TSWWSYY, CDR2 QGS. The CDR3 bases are TGTGCTCTTGAGGAAACCCGGTATTGGGGGATATATTCCCATACCGATAAACTCATCTTT. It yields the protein CALEETRYWGIYSHTDKLIF.

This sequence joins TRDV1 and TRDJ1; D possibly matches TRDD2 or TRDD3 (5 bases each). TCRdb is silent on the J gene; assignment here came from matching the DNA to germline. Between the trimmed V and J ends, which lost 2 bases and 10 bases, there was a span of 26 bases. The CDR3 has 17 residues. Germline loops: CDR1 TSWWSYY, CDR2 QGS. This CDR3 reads CALGEIFRTEGTEGLIF. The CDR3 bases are TGTGCTCTTGGGGAAATCTTCCGTACTGAGGGGACGGAAGGACTCATCTTT.

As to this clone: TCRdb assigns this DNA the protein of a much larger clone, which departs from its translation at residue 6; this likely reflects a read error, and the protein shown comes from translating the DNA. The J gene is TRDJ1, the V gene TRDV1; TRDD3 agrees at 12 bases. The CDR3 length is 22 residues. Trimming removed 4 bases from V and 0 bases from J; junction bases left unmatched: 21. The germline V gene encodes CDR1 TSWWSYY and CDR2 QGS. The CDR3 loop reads CALGVYYILVLGDTMYTDKLIF. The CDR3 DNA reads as TGTGCTCTTGGGGTCTACTACATTCTCGTACTGGGGGATACTATGTACACCGATAAACTCATCTTT.

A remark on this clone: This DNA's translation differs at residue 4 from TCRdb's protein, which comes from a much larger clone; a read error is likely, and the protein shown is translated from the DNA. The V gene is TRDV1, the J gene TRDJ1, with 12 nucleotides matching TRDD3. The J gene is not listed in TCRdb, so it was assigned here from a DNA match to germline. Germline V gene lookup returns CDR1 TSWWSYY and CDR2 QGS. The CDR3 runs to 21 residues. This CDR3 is CALRELPSPTGGYPPSDKLIF. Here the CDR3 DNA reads TGTGCTCTTAGGGAACTTCCCTCCCCGACTGGGGGATACCCCCCTTCCGATAAACTCATCTTT.

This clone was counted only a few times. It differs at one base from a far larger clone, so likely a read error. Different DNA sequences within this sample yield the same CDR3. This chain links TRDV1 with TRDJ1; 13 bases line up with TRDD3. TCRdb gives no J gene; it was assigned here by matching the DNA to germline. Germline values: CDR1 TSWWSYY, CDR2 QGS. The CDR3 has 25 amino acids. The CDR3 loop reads CALGELQSSYTKTGGYASSPDKLIF. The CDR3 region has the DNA TGCGCCCTTGGGGAACTACAGTCTTCCTACACAAAAACTGGGGGATACGCGTCCTCCCCCGATAAACTCATCTTT.

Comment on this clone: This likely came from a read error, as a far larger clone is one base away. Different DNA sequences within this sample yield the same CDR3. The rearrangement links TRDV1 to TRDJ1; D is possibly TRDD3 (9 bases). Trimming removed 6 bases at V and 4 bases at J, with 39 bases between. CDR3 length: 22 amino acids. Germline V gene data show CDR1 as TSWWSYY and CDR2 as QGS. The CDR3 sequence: CALGEFTRLPTYWGITGDKLIF. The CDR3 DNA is TGTGCTCTTGGTGAATTTACGCGTCTTCCTACTTATTGGGGGATAACAGGCGATAAACTCATCTTT.

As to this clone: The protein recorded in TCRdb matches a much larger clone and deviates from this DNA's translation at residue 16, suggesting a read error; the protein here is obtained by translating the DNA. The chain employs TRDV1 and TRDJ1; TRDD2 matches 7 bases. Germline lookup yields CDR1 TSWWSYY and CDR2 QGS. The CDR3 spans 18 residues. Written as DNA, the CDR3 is TGTGCTCTTGGGGAACATTCCTACGTGAGGGAGTACACCGATAAACCCATCTTT. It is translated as CALGEHSYVREYTDKPIF.

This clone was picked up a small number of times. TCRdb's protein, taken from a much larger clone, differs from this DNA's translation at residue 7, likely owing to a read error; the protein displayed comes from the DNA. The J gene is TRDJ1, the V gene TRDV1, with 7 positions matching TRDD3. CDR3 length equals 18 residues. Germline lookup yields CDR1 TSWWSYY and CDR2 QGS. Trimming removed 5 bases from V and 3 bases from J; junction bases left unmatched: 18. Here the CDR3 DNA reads TGTGCTCTTGGGAATTCTACCCTTGCAGGGATACAATCCGATAAACTCATCTTT. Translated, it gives CALGNSTLAGIQSDKLIF.